The entry that follows covers one T cell receptor beta chain sequence. Its cognate antigen is unknown. Presence of unique molecular identifiers characterized the TCR beta cDNA libraries. MiXCR was run by TCRdb on the PCR reads, yielding one entry per CDR3 protein. The table lists 650,000 to 850,000 distinct CDR3 sequences, about 43% of them singletons. The V end was cut by 4 bases, the J end by 4 bases, with 17 bases between. Germline-derived CDR1 and CDR2 are SGHRS and YFSETQ. The CDR3 loop spans 15 amino acids. This specimen comes from a study of post-analysis software for immune sequencing data. On the study more broadly: The disease courses covered relapsing-remitting, secondary progressive and progressive-relapsing multiple sclerosis. Overall study results and limits: Higher frequency in patients than in controls was seen for a handful of TRBV segments, with TRBV5-6, TRBV5-1 and TRBV20-1 among them. Strong same-batch co-clustering of samples appeared with F measure clustering. Significantly decreased normalized Chao1 diversity was recorded for multiple sclerosis patients relative to controls.

This sequence originates from a girl aged 5 to 17 with multiple sclerosis. The chain recombines TRBV5-1 with TRBJ1-2, with D perhaps matching TRBD1 (6 bases). What was sequenced was blood. CDR3 loop: CASSPSPGQGYGYTF. In DNA form, the CDR3 reads TGCGCCAGCAGCCCCAGTCCGGGACAAGGCTATGGCTACACCTTC.